Below, one T cell receptor beta chain is given with its context. Its antigen remains unidentified. Clones were sequenced by immunoSEQ multiplex PCR, and TCRdb holds only the in-frame ones, with some missing. The sample holds approximately 15,000 clones, 70% to 90% seen once. Sample time point: approximately 9-day in vitro stimulation with candidate neoantigen peptide 6. Each of seven or eight ELISpot-reactive candidate peptides was used for roughly 10-day stimulation. This CDR3 is 15 amino acids long. V was pared by 2 bases and J by 5 bases, with 13 bases between. Per the germline V gene, CDR1 is MDHEN and CDR2 is SYDVKM. The data are from a study of PD-1 blockade in mismatch repair-deficient tumors.

The sequence derives from an adult with mismatch repair-deficient cancer. The rearrangement links TRBV28 to TRBJ2-4, with D possibly being TRBD2 (5 bases). The material sequenced was cells cultured in vitro, taken from a patient treated with pembrolizumab. The CDR3 bases are TGTGCCAGCAGTTTAGGAGGAGGTAGTCAAAACATTCAGTACTTC. Residues: CASSLGGGSQNIQYF. The full variable domain, rest sourced from reference TRBV28 and TRBJ2-4, is DVKVTQSSRYLVKRTGEKVFLECVQDMDHENMFWYRQDPGLGLRLIYFSYDVKMKEKGDIPEGYSVSREKKERFSLILESASTNQTSMYLCASSLGGGSQNIQYFGAGTRLSVL.